This T cell receptor beta chain stems from a study of blood T cell repertoires in COVID-19. Cohort assignment relied on participant-reported clinical history. Resolution of symptoms, clearance, or two negative PCRs was present in recovered Cohort 3 donors. In germline, CDR1 is SEHNR, CDR2 FQNEAQ (reference sequence). The CDR3 length is 14 residues. The V end lost 1 base, the J end lost 2 bases, and 9 bases lay between the germline ends. Profiling relied on immunoSEQ multiplex PCR, and the TCRdb table lists in-frame clones only, not all of them. The sample carries roughly 200,000 clones, roughly 83% recorded once.

The sample comprised PBMCs or T cells enriched from blood (not recorded which). This sequence originates from a woman aged 30 to 39 who had recovered from COVID-19. This chain joins TRBV7-9 and TRBJ2-7, with a possible D match to TRBD1 (6 bases). DNA for the CDR3: TGTGCCAGCAGCTTAGGGACAGTCCCCTACGAGCAGTACTTC. Its protein product is CASSLGTVPYEQYF.